This T cell receptor beta chain appears in the sequencing data of a study of cytomegalovirus exposure and HLA in healthy donors. Although they were nominally healthy when sampled, donors likely had unrecorded immune exposures. Germline V gene sequence: CDR1 MNHEY, CDR2 SVGAGI. This CDR3 is 15 amino acids long. With 5 bases clipped from V and 4 bases from J, the junction kept 8 bases outside the gene matches. It was with 60 Vbeta and 13 Jbeta primers that the PCR ran. The repertoire was sequenced with immunoSEQ multiplex PCR; TCRdb's copy has only in-frame clones and lacks some. In the table there are approximately 170,000 clones, approximately 71% of which are singletons.

Sequenced: PBMCs. The chain uses TRBV6-5 and TRBJ2-3; TRBD2 agrees at 8 bases. The TCR was taken from a woman aged 18-35 years in good health and CMV-seropositive. This CDR3 is CASSRARGGADTQYF. CDR3 nucleotides: TGTGCCAGCAGTAGGGCCCGGGGGGGTGCAGATACGCAGTATTTT.